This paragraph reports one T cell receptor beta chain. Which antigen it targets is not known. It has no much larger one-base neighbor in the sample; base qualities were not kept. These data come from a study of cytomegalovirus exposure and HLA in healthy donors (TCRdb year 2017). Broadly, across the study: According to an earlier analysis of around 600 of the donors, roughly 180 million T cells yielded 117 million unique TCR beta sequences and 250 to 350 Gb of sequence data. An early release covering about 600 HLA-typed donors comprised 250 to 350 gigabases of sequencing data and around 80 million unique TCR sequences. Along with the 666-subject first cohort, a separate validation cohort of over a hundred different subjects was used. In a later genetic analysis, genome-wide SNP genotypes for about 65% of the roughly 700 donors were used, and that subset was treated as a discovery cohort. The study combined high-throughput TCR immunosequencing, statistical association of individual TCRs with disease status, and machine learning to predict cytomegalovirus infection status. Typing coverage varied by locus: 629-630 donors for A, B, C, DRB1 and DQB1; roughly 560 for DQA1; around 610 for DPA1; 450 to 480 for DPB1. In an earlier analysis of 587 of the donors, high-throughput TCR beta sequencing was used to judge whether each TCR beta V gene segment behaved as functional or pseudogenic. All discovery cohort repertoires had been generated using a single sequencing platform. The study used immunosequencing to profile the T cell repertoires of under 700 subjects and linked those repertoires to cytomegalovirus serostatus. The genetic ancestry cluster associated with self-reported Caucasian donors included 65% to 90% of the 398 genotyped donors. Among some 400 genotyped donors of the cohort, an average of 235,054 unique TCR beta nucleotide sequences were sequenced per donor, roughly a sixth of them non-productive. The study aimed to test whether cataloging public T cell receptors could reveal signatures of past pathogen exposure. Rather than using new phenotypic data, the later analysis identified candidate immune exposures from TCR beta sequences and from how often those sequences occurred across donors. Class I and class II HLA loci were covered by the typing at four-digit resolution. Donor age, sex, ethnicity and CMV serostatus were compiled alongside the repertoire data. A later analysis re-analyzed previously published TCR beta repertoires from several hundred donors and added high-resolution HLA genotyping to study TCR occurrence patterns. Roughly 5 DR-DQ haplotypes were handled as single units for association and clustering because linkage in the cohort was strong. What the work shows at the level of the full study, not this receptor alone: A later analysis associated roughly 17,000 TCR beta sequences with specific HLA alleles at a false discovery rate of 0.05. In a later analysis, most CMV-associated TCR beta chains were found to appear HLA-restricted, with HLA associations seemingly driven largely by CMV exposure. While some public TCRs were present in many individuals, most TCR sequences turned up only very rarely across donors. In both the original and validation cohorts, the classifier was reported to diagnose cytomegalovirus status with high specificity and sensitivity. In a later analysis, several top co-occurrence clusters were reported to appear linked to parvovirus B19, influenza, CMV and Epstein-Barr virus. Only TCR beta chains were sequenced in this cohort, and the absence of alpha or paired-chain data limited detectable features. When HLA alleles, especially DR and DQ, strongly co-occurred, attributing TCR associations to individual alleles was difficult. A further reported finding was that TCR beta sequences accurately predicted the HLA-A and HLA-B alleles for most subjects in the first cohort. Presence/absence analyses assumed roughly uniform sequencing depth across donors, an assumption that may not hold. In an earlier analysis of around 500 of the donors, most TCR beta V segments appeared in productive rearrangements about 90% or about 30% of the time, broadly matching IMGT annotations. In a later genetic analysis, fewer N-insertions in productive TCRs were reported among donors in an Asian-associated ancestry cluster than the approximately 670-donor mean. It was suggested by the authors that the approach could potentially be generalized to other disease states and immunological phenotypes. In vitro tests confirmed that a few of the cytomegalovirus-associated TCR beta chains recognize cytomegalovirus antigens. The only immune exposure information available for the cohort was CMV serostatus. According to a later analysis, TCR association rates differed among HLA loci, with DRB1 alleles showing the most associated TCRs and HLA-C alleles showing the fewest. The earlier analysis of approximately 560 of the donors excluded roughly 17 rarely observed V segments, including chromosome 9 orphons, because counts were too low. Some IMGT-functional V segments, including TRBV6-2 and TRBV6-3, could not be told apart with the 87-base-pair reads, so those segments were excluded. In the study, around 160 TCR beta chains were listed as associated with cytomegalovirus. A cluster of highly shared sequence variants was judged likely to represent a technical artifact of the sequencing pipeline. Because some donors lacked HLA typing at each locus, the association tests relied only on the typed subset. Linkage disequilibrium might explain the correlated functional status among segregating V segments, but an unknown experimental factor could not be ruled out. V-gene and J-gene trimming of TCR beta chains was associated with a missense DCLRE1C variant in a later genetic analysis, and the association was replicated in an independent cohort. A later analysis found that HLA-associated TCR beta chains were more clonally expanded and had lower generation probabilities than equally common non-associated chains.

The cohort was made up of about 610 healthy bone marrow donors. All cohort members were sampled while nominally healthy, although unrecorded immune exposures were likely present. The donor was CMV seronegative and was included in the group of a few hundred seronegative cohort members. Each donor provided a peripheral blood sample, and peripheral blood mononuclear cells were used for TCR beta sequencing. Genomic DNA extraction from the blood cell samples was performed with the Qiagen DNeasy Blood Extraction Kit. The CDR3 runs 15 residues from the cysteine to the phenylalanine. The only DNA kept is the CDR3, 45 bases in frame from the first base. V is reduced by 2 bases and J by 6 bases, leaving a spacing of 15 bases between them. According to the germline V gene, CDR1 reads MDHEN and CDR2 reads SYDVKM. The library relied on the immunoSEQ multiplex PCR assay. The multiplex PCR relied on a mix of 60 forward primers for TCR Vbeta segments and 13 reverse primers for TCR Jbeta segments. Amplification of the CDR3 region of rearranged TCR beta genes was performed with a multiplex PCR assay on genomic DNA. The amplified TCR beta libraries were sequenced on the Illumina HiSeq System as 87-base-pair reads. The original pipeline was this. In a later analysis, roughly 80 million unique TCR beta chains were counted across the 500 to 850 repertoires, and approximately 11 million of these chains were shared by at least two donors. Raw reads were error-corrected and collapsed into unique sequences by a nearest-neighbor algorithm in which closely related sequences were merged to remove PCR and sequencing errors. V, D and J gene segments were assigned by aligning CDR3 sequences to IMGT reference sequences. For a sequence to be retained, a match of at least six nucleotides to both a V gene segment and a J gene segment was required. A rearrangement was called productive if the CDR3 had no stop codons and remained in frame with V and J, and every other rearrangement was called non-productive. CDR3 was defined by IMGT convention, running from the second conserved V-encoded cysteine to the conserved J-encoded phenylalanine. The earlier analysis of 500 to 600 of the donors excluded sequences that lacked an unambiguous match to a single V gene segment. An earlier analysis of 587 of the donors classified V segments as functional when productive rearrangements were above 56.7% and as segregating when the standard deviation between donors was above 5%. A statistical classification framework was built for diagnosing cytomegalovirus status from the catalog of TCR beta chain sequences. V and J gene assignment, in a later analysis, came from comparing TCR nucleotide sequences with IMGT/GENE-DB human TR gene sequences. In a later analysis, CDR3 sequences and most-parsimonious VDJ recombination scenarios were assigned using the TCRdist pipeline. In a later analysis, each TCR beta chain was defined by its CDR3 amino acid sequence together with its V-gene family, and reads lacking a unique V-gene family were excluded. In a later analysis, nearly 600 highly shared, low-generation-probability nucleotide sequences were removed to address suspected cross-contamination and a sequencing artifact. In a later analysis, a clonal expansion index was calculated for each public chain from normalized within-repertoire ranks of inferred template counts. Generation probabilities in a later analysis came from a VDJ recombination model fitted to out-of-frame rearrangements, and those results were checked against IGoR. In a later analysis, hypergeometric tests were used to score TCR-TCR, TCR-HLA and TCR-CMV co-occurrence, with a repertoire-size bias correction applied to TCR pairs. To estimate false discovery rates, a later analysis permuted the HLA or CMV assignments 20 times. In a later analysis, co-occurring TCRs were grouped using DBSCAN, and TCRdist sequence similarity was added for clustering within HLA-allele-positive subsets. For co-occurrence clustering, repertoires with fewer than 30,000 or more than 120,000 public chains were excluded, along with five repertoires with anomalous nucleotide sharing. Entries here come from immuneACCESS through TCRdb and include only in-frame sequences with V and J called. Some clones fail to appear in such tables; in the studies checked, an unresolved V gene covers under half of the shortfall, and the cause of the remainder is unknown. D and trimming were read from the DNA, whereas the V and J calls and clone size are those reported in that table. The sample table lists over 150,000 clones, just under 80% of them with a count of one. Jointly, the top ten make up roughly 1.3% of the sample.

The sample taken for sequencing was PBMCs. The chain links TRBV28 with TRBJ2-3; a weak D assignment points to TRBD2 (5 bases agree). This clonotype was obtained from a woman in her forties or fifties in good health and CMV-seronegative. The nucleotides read TGTGCCAGCAGTTTAGGAGGCGGGCAAGCGGATACGCAGTATTTT. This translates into CASSLGGGQADTQYF.